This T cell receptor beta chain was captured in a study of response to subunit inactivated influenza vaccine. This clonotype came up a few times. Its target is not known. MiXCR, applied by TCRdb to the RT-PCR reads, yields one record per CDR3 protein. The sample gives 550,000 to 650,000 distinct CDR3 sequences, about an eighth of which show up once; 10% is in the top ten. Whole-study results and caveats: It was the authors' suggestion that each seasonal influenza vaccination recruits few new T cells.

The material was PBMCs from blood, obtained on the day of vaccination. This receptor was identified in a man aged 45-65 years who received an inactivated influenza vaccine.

The CDR3 protein is CASSQETGDRNTGELFF. The CDR3 region has the DNA TGTGCCAGCAGCCAAGAGACGGGAGACAGGAACACCGGGGAGCTGTTTTTT. The V call is TRBV4-2, the J call TRBJ2-2; maybe TRBD2 (6 bases). This CDR3 is 17 amino acids long. The V gene's germline CDR1 is LGHNA and CDR2 YNFKEQ. V was trimmed by 0 bases and J by 1 base, leaving 12 bases between them.